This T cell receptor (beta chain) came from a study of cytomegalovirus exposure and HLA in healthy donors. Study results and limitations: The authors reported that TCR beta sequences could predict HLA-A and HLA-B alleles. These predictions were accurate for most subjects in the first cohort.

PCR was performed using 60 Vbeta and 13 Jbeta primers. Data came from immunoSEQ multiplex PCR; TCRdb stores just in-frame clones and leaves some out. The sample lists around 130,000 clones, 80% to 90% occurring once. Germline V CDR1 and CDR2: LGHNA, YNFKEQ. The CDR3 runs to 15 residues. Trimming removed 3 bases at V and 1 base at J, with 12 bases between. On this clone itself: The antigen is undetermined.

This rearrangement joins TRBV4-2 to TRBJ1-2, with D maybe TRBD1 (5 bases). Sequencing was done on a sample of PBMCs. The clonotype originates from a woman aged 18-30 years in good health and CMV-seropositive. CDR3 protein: CASSQTLGGNYGYTF. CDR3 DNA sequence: TGTGCCAGCAGCCAGACCCTGGGGGGTAACTATGGCTACACCTTC.